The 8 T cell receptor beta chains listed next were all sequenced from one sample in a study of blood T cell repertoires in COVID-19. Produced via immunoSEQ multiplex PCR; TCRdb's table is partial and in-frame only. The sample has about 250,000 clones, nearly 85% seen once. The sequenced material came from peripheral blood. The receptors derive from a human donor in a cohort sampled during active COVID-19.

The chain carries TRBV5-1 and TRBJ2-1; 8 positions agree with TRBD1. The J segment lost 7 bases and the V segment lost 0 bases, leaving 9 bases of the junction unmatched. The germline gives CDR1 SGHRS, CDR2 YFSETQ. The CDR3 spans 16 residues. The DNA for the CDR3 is TGCGCCAGCAGCTTGGAATTCAGGGGGCGTAAAAATGAGCAGTTCTTC. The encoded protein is CASSLEFRGRKNEQFF.

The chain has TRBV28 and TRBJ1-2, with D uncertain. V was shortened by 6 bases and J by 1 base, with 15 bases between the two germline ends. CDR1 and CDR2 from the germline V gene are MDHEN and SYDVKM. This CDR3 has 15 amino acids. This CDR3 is CASRRIQIINYGYTF. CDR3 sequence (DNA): TGTGCCAGCAGGAGGATCCAGATAATTAACTATGGCTACACCTTC.

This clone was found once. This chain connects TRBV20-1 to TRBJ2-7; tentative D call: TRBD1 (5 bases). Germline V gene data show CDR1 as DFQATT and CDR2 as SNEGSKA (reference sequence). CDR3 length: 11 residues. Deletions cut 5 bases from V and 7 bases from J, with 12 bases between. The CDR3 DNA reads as TGCAGTGCTCCTATCCAGGGTGAGCAGTACTTC. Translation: CSAPIQGEQYF.

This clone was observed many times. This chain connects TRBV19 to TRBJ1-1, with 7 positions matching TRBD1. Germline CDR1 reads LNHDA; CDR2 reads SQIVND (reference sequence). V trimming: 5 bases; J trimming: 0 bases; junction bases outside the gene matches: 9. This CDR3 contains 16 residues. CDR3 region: CASSANKQGMNTEAFF. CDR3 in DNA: TGTGCCAGTAGTGCCAACAAACAGGGGATGAACACTGAAGCTTTCTTT.

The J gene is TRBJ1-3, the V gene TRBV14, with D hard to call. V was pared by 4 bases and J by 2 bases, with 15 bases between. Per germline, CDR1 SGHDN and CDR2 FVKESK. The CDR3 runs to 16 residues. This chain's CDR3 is CASSPLLQGAGNTIYF. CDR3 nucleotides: TGTGCCAGCAGCCCCTTACTACAAGGAGCTGGAAACACCATATATTTT.

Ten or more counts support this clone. The CDR3 region is CAISEEGYGNSPLHF. The CDR3 DNA reads TGTGCCATCAGTGAAGAGGGATACGGAAATTCACCCCTCCACTTT. The chain links TRBV10-3 to TRBJ1-6; D gene uncertain. Trimming pared 3 bases from V and 7 bases from J, leaving 13 bases between. CDR1 is ENHRY and CDR2 is SYGVKD in the germline V gene. The CDR3 consists of 15 residues.

In nucleotides, the CDR3 is TGCGCCAGCAGTCAACGGTGGGCGGGAGGGCCCCACGGGGAGCTGTTTTTT. The encoded protein is CASSQRWAGGPHGELFF. This chain links TRBV23-1 with TRBJ2-2, with 9 bases that match TRBD2. TRBV23-1 is noted as an ORF with a role that remains uncertain. This CDR3 has 17 amino acids. V was clipped by 2 bases and J by 7 bases; unmatched bases: 11.

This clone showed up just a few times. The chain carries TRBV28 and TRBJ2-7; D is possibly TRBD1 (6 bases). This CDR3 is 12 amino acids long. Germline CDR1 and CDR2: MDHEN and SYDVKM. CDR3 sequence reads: CLLHRVDYEQYF. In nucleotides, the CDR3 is TGTCTCCTCCACAGGGTGGACTACGAGCAGTACTTC.